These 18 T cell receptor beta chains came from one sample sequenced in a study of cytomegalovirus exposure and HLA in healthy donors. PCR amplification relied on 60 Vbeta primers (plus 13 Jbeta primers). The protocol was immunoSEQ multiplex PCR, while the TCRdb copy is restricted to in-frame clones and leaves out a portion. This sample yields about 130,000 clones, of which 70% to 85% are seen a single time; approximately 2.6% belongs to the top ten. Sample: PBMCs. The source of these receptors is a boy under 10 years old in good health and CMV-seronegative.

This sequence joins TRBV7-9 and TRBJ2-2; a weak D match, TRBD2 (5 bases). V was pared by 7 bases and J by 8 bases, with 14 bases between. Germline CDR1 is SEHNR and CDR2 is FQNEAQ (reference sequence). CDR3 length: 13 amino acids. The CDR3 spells CASNPPGKGELFF. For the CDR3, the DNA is TGTGCCAGCAACCCCCCGGGGAAAGGGGAGCTGTTTTTT.

CDR3 bases: TGTGCCAGTAGTATAGGAGGCAGAAACAGGGATGGCTACACCTTC. The encoded protein is CASSIGGRNRDGYTF. V is TRBV19 and J is TRBJ1-2, with D possibly being TRBD1 (6 bases). This CDR3 is built from 15 residues. Trimming took off 1 base at V and 6 bases at J, with 15 bases between the two ends. CDR1 is LNHDA and CDR2 is SQIVND in the germline V gene (reference sequence).

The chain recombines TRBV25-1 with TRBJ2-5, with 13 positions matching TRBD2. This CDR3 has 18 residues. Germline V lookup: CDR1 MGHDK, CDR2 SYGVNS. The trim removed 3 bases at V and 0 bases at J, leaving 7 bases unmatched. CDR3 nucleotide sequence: TGTGCCAGCAGTGAGCAGACTAGCGGGGGGCCGTACCAAGAGACCCAGTACTTC. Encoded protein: CASSEQTSGGPYQETQYF.

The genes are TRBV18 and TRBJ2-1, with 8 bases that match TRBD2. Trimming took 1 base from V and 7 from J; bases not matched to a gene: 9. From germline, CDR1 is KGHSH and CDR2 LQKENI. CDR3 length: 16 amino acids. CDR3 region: CASSPQGTSNPNEQFF. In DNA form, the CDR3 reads TGTGCCAGCTCACCACAGGGGACTAGTAACCCGAATGAGCAGTTCTTC.

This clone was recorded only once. CDR3 bases: TGCGCCAGCAGCCGACAGGGGGCAGATACGCAGTATTTT. Protein: CASSRQGADTQYF. The chain joins TRBV10-1 to TRBJ2-3; 9 bases line up with TRBD1. Trimming at V came to 6 bases and at J to 4 bases, leaving 2 bases not matched to a gene. The CDR3 contains 13 residues. Per the germline V gene, CDR1 is WNHNN and CDR2 is SYGVQD (reference sequence).

The CDR3 is CASSDSSGAYNEQFF. Written as DNA, the CDR3 is TGTGCCAGCAGTGACTCAAGCGGAGCGTACAATGAGCAGTTCTTC. The V call is TRBV6-4, the J call TRBJ2-1, with TRBD2 as a possible D gene (5 bases). CDR1 and CDR2 (germline): MRHNA, SNTAGT. The CDR3 is made up of 15 amino acids. The V end lost 0 bases, the J end lost 4 bases, and 10 bases lay between the germline ends.

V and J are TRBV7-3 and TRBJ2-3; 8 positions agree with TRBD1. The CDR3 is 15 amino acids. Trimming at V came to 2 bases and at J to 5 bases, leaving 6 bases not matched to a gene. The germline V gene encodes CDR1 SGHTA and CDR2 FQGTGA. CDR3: CASSLSYRGVDTQYF. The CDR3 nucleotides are TGTGCCAGCAGCTTATCGTACAGGGGGGTAGATACGCAGTATTTT.

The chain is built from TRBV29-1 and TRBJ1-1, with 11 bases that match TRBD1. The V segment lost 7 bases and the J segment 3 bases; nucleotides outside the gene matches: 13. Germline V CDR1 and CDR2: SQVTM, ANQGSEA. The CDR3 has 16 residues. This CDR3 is CSALGQGADLDTEAFF. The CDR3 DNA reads TGCAGCGCTCTCGGACAGGGGGCGGACTTGGACACTGAAGCTTTCTTT. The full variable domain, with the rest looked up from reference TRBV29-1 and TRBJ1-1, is SAVISQKPSRDICQRGTSLTIQCQVDSQVTMMFWYRQQPGQSLTLIATANQGSEATYESGFVIDKFPISRPNLTFSTLTVSNMSPEDSSIYLCSALGQGADLDTEAFFGQGTRLTVV.

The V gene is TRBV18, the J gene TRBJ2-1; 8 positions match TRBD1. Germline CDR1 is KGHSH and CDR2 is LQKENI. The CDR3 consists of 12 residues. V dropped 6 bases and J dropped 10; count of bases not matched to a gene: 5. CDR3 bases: TGTGCCAGCTCTCCAGACAGGGGCGAGCAGTTCTTC. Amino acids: CASSPDRGEQFF.

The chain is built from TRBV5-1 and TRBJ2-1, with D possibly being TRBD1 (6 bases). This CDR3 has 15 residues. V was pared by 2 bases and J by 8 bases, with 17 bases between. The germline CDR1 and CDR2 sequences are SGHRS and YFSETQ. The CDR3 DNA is TGCGCCAGCAGCTTACAGGGTCTCCTCACGGATGAGCAGTTCTTC. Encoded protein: CASSLQGLLTDEQFF.

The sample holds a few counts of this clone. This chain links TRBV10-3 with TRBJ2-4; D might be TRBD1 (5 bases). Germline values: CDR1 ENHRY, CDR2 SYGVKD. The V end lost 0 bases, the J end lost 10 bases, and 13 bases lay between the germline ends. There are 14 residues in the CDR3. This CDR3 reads CAISESPDTRIQYF. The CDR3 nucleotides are TGTGCCATCAGTGAGTCTCCGGACACACGTATTCAGTACTTC.

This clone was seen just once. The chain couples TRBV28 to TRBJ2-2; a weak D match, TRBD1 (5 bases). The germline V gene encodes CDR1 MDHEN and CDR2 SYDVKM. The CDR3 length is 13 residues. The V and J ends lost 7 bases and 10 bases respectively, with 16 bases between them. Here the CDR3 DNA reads TGTGCCAGCAACCTGCAGGGAACGGTGGAGCTGTTTTTT. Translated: CASNLQGTVELFF. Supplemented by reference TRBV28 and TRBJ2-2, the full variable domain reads DVKVTQSSRYLVKRTGEKVFLECVQDMDHENMFWYRQDPGLGLRLIYFSYDVKMKEKGDIPEGYSVSREKKERFSLILESASTNQTSMYLCASNLQGTVELFFGEGSRLTVL.

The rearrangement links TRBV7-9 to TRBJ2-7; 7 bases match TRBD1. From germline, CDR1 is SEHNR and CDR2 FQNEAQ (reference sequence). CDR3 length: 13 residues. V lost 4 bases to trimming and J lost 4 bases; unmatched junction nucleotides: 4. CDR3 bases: TGTGCCAGCAGCTACGACAGGGAGTACGAGCAGTACGTC. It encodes CASSYDREYEQYV.

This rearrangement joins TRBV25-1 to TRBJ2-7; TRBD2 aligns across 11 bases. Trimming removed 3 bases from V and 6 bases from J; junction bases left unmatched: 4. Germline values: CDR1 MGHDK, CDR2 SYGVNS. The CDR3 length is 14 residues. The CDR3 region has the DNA TGTGCCAGCAGTGAGACTAGCGGGGCAGGCGAGCAGTACTTC. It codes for CASSETSGAGEQYF.

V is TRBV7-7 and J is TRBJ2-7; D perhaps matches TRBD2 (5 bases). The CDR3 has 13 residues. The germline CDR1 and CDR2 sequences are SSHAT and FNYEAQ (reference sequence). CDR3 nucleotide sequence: TGTGCTTCTTCGTTCGGGGTGGGCTACGAGCAGTACTTC. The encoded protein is CASSFGVGYEQYF.

The CDR3 sequence is CSAVLGQWSGYTF. The CDR3 DNA reads TGCAGCGCTGTTTTAGGACAGTGGAGCGGCTACACCTTC. The genes are TRBV29-1 and TRBJ1-2, with a possible D match to TRBD1 (6 bases). Per the germline V gene, CDR1 is SQVTM and CDR2 is ANQGSEA. Trimming cost V 7 bases and J 8 bases, with 20 bases left between them. This CDR3 is 13 amino acids long.

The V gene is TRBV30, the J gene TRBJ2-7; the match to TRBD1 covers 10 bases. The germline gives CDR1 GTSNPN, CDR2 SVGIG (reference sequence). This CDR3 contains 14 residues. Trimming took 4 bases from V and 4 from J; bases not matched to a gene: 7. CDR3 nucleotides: TGTGCCTGGAATACCGGGACAGGGGTTTACGAGCAGTACTTC. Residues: CAWNTGTGVYEQYF.

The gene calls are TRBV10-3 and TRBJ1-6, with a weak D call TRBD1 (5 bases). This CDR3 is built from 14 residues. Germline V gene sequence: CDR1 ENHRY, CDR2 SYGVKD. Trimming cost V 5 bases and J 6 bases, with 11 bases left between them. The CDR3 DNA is TGTGCCATCAGTTCTCCAGGGTTTAATTCACCCCTCCACTTT. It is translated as CAISSPGFNSPLHF.